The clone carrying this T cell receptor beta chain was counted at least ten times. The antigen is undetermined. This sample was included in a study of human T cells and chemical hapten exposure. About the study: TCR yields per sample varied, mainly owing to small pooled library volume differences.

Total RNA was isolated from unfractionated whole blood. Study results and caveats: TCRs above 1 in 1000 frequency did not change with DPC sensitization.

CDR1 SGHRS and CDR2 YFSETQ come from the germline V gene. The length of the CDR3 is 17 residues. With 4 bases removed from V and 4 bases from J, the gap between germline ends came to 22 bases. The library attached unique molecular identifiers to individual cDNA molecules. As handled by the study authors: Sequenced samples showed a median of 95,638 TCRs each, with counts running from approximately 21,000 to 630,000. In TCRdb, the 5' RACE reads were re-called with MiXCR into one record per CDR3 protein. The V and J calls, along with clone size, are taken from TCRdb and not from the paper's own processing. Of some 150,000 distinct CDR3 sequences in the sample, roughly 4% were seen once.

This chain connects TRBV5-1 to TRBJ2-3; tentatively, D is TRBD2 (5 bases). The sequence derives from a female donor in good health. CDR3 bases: TGCGCCAGCAGCCCTGATAACCCGGGATACCGGCCAGATACGCAGTATTTT. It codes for CASSPDNPGYRPDTQYF.